The 24 T cell receptor beta chains reported below all come from one sample, sequenced in a study of graft-versus-host responses after intestinal transplantation. The method was immunoSEQ multiplex PCR; TCRdb's version includes in-frame clones alone and lacks a portion of them. The table shows around 40,000 clones, with 75% to 90% occurring only once. Sequencing used PBMCs, obtained more than 950 days after transplant. The receptors shown here come from a human patient who received an intestinal transplant, so some T cells may come from the graft donor.

This clone was found once. The CDR3 loop is CAWSEGGGPQYF. The CDR3 DNA sequence: TGTGCCTGGAGTGAGGGGGGGGGTCCCCAGTACTTC. This rearrangement joins TRBV30 to TRBJ2-5; TRBD2 might be the D (7 bases). Germline V lookup: CDR1 GTSNPN, CDR2 SVGIG (reference sequence). The CDR3 extends over 12 amino acids. Trimming stripped 1 base from V and 9 bases from J, with 12 bases between.

This chain connects TRBV7-2 to TRBJ2-2; TRBD1 agrees at 7 bases. Germline trimming cut 5 bases from V and 6 bases from J; bases unmatched to any gene: 9. The CDR3 sequence is 15 residues long. CDR1 and CDR2 (germline): SGHTA, FQGNSA. The CDR3, as DNA: TGTGCCAGCAGCCTCCGACAGGGTGGGGCCGGGGAGCTGTTTTTT. The encoded protein is CASSLRQGGAGELFF.

The chain carries TRBV28 and TRBJ1-5; D not resolved. Germline V gene sequence: CDR1 MDHEN, CDR2 SYDVKM. This CDR3 has 14 residues. Trimming left V 5 bases short and J 9 bases short, with 17 bases between. CDR3 bases: TGTGCCAGCAGTCCCTCCCTAGCAGTGCGGCCCCAGCATTTT. The encoded protein is CASSPSLAVRPQHF.

The chain's CDR3 is CASSPPWDSPNEQFF. The CDR3 region has the DNA TGTGCCAGCAGTCCTCCTTGGGACAGCCCGAATGAGCAGTTCTTC. V usage is TRBV28 and J usage is TRBJ2-1; 7 positions agree with TRBD1. Trimming took 5 bases from V and 7 from J; bases not matched to a gene: 11. Looked up from germline, CDR1 is MDHEN and CDR2 is SYDVKM. The CDR3 totals 15 residues. The whole variable domain, remainder taken from reference TRBV28 and TRBJ2-1, is DVKVTQSSRYLVKRTGEKVFLECVQDMDHENMFWYRQDPGLGLRLIYFSYDVKMKEKGDIPEGYSVSREKKERFSLILESASTNQTSMYLCASSPPWDSPNEQFFGPGTRLTVL.

The chain uses TRBV10-3 and TRBJ2-3; TRBD2 is a possible D gene (6 bases). Trimming shortened V by 5 bases and J by 0 bases, and 12 bases separated the two germline ends. CDR3 length: 15 residues. Germline V gene data show CDR1 as ENHRY and CDR2 as SYGVKD. The DNA of the CDR3 is TGTGCCATCAGTAGTGGCGGGGATAGCACAGATACGCAGTATTTT. Amino acid sequence: CAISSGGDSTDTQYF.

The gene calls are TRBV28 and TRBJ1-5, with TRBD1 as a possible D gene (5 bases). The CDR3 length is 13 residues. Per germline, CDR1 MDHEN and CDR2 SYDVKM. V was trimmed by 2 bases and J by 7 bases, leaving 9 bases between them. The CDR3 DNA is TGTGCCAGCAGTTTAATCAGGGAGCAGCCCCAGCATTTT. It codes for CASSLIREQPQHF. Together with reference TRBV28 and TRBJ1-5, the CDR3 gives the full variable domain: DVKVTQSSRYLVKRTGEKVFLECVQDMDHENMFWYRQDPGLGLRLIYFSYDVKMKEKGDIPEGYSVSREKKERFSLILESASTNQTSMYLCASSLIREQPQHFGDGTRLSIL.

The rearrangement links TRBV23-1 to TRBJ2-6; tentatively, D is TRBD1 (5 bases). TRBV23-1 is reported as an ORF; its role is uncertain. Trimming pared 8 bases from V and 2 bases from J, leaving 10 bases between. This CDR3 comprises 14 residues. The CDR3 DNA follows: TGCGCCAGCGTACAGGAGACTGGGGCCAACGTCCTGACTTTC. It specifies CASVQETGANVLTF.

The CDR3 DNA reads as TGTGCCAGCAGCTTAGCTGACAGGGAGAGGCTCACCGGGGAGCTGTTTTTT. Its protein product is CASSLADRERLTGELFF. This chain uses TRBV7-6 with TRBJ2-2; 7 positions agree with TRBD1. The CDR3 spans 17 residues. Germline V CDR1 and CDR2: SGHVS, FNYEAQ. The V gene end was trimmed by 0 bases and the J gene end by 4 bases; junction bases not matched to a gene: 8.

The chain couples TRBV9 to TRBJ2-7; D perhaps matches TRBD2 (5 bases). The CDR3 totals 12 residues. Germline V CDR1 and CDR2: SGDLS, YYNGEE. V lost 3 bases to trimming and J lost 3 bases, with 7 bases between them. CDR3 nucleotide sequence: TGTGCCAGCAGCGCCGAGGGCTACGAGCAGTACTTC. It encodes CASSAEGYEQYF.

The gene calls are TRBV4-2 and TRBJ2-3, with TRBD2 identical over 8 bases. This CDR3 is 15 amino acids long. V gave up 4 bases and J gave up 6 bases; unmatched junction bases: 9. Germline V CDR1 and CDR2: LGHNA, YNFKEQ. The CDR3 sequence: CASSPRERGMDTQYF. CDR3 in DNA: TGTGCCAGCAGCCCCCGGGAGCGGGGGATGGATACGCAGTATTTT.

The V and J genes are TRBV5-1 and TRBJ1-1, with TRBD1 identical over 10 bases. V gave up 4 bases and J gave up 5 bases; unmatched junction bases: 8. Germline values: CDR1 SGHRS, CDR2 YFSETQ. The CDR3 loop spans 15 amino acids. The CDR3 DNA reads TGCGCCAGCAGCCCACGGGACAGGGGTGGAACTGAAGCTTTCTTT. Translating gives CASSPRDRGGTEAFF.

This chain uses TRBV6-5 with TRBJ1-2, with 7 bases aligning to TRBD1. In germline, CDR1 is MNHEY, CDR2 SVGAGI. Trimming removed 10 bases from V and 8 bases from J; junction bases left unmatched: 13. This CDR3 contains 13 residues. Written as DNA, the CDR3 is TGTGCCACCAATGACAGGGAGGTCGAAGGCTACACCTTC. The encoded protein is CATNDREVEGYTF.

Here the CDR3 DNA reads TGTGCCAGCAGTGCCCGACAGGGGAGGGCAGATACGCAGTATTTT. This encodes CASSARQGRADTQYF. V is TRBV6-1 and J is TRBJ2-3, with a possible D match to TRBD1 (8 bases). Deletions cut 4 bases from V and 4 bases from J, with 15 bases between. The CDR3 contains 15 residues. Germline V gene lookup returns CDR1 MNHNS and CDR2 SASEGT.

The chain carries TRBV5-4 and TRBJ1-5, with D uncertain. Germline V gene lookup returns CDR1 SGHNT and CDR2 YYREEE (reference sequence). This CDR3 has 13 amino acids. The V end was cut by 4 bases, the J end by 4 bases, with 9 bases between. CDR3 loop: CASSRDPNQPQHF. The CDR3 region has the DNA TGTGCCAGCAGCCGTGACCCTAATCAGCCCCAGCATTTT.

The chain carries TRBV9 and TRBJ2-1; 8 nucleotides line up with TRBD2. The V segment lost 0 bases and the J segment 6 bases; nucleotides outside the gene matches: 8. This CDR3 region has 16 residues. CDR1 is SGDLS and CDR2 is YYNGEE in the germline V gene. The DNA of the CDR3 is TGTGCCAGCAGCGTAGGGGCAGCGGGGGCCTTCAATGAGCAGTTCTTC. It translates to CASSVGAAGAFNEQFF.

The sample holds a few counts of this clone. The chain employs TRBV6-1 and TRBJ1-5, with D perhaps matching TRBD1 (5 bases). Germline CDR1 and CDR2: MNHNS and SASEGT. The V and J ends lost 3 bases and 8 bases respectively, with 14 bases between them. The CDR3 has 14 residues. The chain's CDR3 is CASSEGRGEEPQHF. Here the CDR3 DNA reads TGTGCCAGCAGTGAGGGGCGAGGGGAAGAGCCCCAGCATTTT.

This clone was recorded a few times. The chain couples TRBV6-5 to TRBJ1-1, with a tentative D call TRBD1 (5 bases). The CDR3 length is 15 residues. Germline V gives CDR1 MNHEY, CDR2 SVGAGI. V shed 0 bases and J shed 11 bases, with 19 bases lying between them. CDR3 DNA sequence: TGTGCCAGCAGTTACTCAGGGGACGGACCCGACGGGGCTTTCTTT. It specifies CASSYSGDGPDGAFF.

By share, this clone counts as medium-sized. The chain combines TRBV6-4 with TRBJ2-3, with TRBD2 matching over 9 bases. This CDR3 region has 14 residues. CDR1 is MRHNA and CDR2 is SNTAGT in the germline V gene. The junction had 3 bases not matched to a gene; V was cut back by 4 bases and J by 4 bases. CDR3 amino acids: CASSVLAGADTQYF. The CDR3 DNA follows: TGTGCCAGCAGTGTTTTAGCGGGAGCAGATACGCAGTATTTT.

This chain connects TRBV11-3 to TRBJ2-7; D gene uncertain. The V and J ends lost 2 bases and 2 bases respectively, with 4 bases between them. The CDR3 runs to 12 residues. Germline assignment: CDR1 SGHNT and CDR2 YENEEA. DNA for the CDR3: TGTGCCAGCAGCTTATCAACCTACGAGCAGTACTTC. It is translated as CASSLSTYEQYF.

As to this clone: The junction shows a germline mismatch at one end, possibly a read error. The chain couples TRBV19 to TRBJ1-2; D remains unclear. This CDR3 has 14 residues. CDR1 is LNHDA and CDR2 is SQIVND in the germline V gene (reference sequence). This CDR3 reads CASSRERTNYGYTF. The CDR3, as DNA: TGTGCCAGCAGTAGGGAACGGACCAACTATGGCTACACCTTC.

The J gene is TRBJ2-1, the V gene TRBV6-4, with no clear D. CDR3 length: 13 residues. Germline V gene lookup returns CDR1 MRHNA and CDR2 SNTAGT. V dropped 5 bases and J dropped 4 bases, with 9 bases sitting between them. CDR3 residues: CASSSTIYNEQFF. CDR3 DNA sequence: TGTGCCAGCAGTAGTACCATTTACAATGAGCAGTTCTTC.

The rearrangement uses TRBV30 and TRBJ2-2, with 9 bases that match TRBD1. CDR3 length equals 14 residues. The V gene's germline CDR1 is GTSNPN and CDR2 SVGIG (reference sequence). V lost 4 bases and J lost 6; bases outside the gene matches: 6. The CDR3 nucleotides read TGTGCCTGGACTCGAGGACAGGGGTCCGGGGAGCTGTTTTTT. Translation gives CAWTRGQGSGELFF.

The rearrangement uses TRBV11-2 and TRBJ2-5, with D unresolved. The CDR3 consists of 11 residues. Trimming removed 5 bases from V and 2 bases from J, with 3 bases in between. CDR1 and CDR2 (germline): SGHAT, FQNNGV. The CDR3 reads CASSEQETQYF. The CDR3 region has the DNA TGTGCCAGCAGCGAGCAAGAGACCCAGTACTTC.

On this clone: One base away lies a much larger clone, so this may be a sequencing read error. The V gene is TRBV6-1, the J gene TRBJ2-5; 11 nucleotides match TRBD2. The V segment lost 1 base and the J segment 2 bases; nucleotides outside the gene matches: 0. CDR1 and CDR2 (germline): MNHNS, SASEGT. The length of the CDR3 is 15 residues. CDR3 sequence: CASSEVAGGQETQYF. As DNA, the CDR3 is TGTGCCAGCAGTGAAGTAGCGGGGGGGCAAGAGACCCAGTACTTC.